The source of this TCR beta chain is a study of T cell responses to AZD1222 COVID-19 vaccine. The method was immunoSEQ multiplex PCR; TCRdb's version includes in-frame clones alone and lacks a portion of them. The table lists 150,000 to 200,000 clones, 85% to 95% of them singletons, with roughly 1.3% in the top ten. In germline, CDR1 is MDHEN, CDR2 SYDVKM. The CDR3 length is 14 residues. V lost 2 bases and J 4 bases, leaving 12 bases between the germline ends. The source of this sequence is an adult in good health. The chain couples TRBV28 to TRBJ2-7; tentatively, D is TRBD2 (5 bases). The sample consisted of peripheral blood, taken on day 0 of AZD1222 vaccination. CDR3 sequence reads: CASSLVGSRYEQYF. DNA of the CDR3: TGTGCCAGCAGTTTAGTAGGGAGTAGGTACGAGCAGTACTTC.